This record concerns one T cell receptor beta chain sequence. Its antigen is still unknown. At the DNA level, this CDR3 is encoded by other sequences in the same sample as well. Germline values: CDR1 LNHDA, CDR2 SQIVND (reference sequence). The CDR3 spans 13 residues. V lost 1 base, J lost 4 bases, and 5 bases lay in between. This record comes from a study of shared clonotypes between healthy human individuals. Turning to the study itself: The plates for each donor numbered three CD4 naive, three CD4 memory, two CD8 naive and one CD8 memory.

This was a deep-level run. As originally analysed: From ImmunoSEQ came sequences covering only the junction and carrying no quality scores, so filtering differed. Only in-frame clones appear in the TCRdb table, and some are missing; sequencing was by immunoSEQ multiplex PCR. The DNA gave D and trimming, while V, J and clone size come from that table. Of nearly 1 million clones in the sample, over 75% were seen once. Whole-study results and caveats: Sharing across a few donors was seen in roughly 5% of naive CD4 clonotypes.

The chain links TRBV19 to TRBJ1-5; D remains ambiguous. The sequenced sample consisted of memory CD4+ T cells sorted from blood. As to subset: CD45RA-negative fraction. The clonotype originates from a man between 18 and 29 years old in good health. In DNA, the CDR3 is TGTGCCAGTAGTATAGGGTATAATCAGCCCCAGCATTTT. Translation: CASSIGYNQPQHF.